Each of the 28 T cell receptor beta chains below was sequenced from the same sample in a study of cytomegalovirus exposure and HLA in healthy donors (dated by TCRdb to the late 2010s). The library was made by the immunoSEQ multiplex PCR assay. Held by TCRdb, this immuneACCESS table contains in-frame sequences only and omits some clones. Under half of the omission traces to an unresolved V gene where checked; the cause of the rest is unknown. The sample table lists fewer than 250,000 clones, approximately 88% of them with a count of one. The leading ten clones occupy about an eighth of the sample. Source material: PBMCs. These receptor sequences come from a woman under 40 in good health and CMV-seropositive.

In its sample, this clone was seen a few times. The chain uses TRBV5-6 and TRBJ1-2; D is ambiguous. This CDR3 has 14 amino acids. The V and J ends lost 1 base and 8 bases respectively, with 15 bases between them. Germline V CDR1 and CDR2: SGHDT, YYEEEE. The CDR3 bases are TGTGCCAGCAGCTTGTCCTACGGGTTGGGCGGCTACACCTTC. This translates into CASSLSYGLGGYTF.

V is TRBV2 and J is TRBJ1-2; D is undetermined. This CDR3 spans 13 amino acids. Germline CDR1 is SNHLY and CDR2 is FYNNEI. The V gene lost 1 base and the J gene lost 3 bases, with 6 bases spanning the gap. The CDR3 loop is CASSEGLDYGYTF. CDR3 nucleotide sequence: TGTGCCAGCAGTGAAGGGCTCGACTATGGCTACACCTTC.

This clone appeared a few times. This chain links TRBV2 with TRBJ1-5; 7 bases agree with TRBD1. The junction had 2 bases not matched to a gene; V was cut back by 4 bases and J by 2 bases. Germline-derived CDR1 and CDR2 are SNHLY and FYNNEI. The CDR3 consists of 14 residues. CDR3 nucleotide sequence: TGTGCCAGCAGTGGAGGGACAGGCAATCAGCCCCAGCATTTT. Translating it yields CASSGGTGNQPQHF.

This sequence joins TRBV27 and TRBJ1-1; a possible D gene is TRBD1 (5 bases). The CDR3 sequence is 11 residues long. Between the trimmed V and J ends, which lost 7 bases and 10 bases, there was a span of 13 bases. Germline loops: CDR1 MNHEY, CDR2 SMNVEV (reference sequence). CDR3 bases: TGTGCCAGCATAACGGGGGGAGGAGCTTTCTTT. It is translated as CASITGGGAFF.

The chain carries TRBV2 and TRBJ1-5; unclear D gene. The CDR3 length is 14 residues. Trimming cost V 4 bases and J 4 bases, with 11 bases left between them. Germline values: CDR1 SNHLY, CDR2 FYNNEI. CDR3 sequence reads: CASSAGGTNQPQHF. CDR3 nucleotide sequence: TGTGCCAGCAGTGCGGGCGGAACAAATCAGCCCCAGCATTTT. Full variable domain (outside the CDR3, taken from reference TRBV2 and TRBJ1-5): EPEVTQTPSHQVTQMGQEVILRCVPISNHLYFYWYRQILGQKVEFLVSFYNNEISEKSEIFDDQFSVERPDGSNFTLKIRSTKLEDSAMYFCASSAGGTNQPQHFGDGTRLSIL.

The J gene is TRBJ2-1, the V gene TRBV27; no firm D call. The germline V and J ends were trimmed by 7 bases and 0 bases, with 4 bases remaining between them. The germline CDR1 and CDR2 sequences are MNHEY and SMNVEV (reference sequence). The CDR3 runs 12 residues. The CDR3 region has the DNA TGTGCCAGCAAGAGCTCCTACAATGAGCAGTTCTTC. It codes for CASKSSYNEQFF.

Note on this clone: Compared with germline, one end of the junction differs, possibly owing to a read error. CDR3 nucleotide sequence: TGCCCAAGCGGGAGATCCTACAATGAGCAGTTCTTC. It specifies CPSGRSYNEQFF. The V gene is TRBV28, the J gene TRBJ2-1; TRBD2 matches 8 bases. From germline, CDR1 is MDHEN and CDR2 SYDVKM. The CDR3 extends over 12 amino acids.

CDR3 sequence: CASSFGTAKNQPQHF. CDR3 sequence (DNA): TGTGCCAGCTCATTCGGGACAGCTAAAAATCAGCCCCAGCATTTT. The genes are TRBV18 and TRBJ1-5; 7 nucleotides align to TRBD1. Germline V gene data show CDR1 as KGHSH and CDR2 as LQKENI. CDR3 size: 15 residues. V lost 5 bases to trimming and J lost 4 bases; unmatched junction nucleotides: 8.

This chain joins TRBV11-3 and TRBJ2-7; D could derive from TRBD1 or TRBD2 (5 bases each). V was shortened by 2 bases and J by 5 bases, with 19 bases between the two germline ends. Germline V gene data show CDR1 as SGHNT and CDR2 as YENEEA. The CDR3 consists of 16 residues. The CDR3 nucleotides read TGTGCCAGCAGCTTATCGGGGCCAGGGAGTATCCACGAGCAGTACTTC. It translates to CASSLSGPGSIHEQYF.

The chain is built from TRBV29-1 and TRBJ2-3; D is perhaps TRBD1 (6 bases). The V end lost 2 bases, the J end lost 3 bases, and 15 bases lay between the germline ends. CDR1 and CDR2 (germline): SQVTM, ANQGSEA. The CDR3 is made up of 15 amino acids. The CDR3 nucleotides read TGCAGCGTTGAATTGGTTACAGGGAGTACAGATACGCAGTATTTT. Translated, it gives CSVELVTGSTDTQYF.

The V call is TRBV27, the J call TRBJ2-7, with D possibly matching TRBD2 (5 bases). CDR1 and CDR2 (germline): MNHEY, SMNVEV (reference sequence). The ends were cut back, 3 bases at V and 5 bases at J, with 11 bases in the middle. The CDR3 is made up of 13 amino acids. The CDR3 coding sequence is TGTGCCAGCAGTTTCAGGCAGCGGCACGAGCAGTACTTC. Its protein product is CASSFRQRHEQYF.

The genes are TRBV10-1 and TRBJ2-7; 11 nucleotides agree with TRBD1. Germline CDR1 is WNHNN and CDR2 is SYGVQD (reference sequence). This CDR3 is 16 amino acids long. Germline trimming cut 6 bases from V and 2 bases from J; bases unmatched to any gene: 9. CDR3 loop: CASSTGQGANAYEQYF. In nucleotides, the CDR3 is TGCGCCAGCAGCACCGGACAGGGGGCAAACGCCTACGAGCAGTACTTC.

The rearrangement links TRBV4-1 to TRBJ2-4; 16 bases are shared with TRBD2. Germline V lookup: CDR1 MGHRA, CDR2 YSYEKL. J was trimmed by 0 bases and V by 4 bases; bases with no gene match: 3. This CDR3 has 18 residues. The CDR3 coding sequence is TGCGCCAGCAGCCCGGGACTAGCGGGGGGGCTAGCCAAAAACATTCAGTACTTC. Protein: CASSPGLAGGLAKNIQYF.

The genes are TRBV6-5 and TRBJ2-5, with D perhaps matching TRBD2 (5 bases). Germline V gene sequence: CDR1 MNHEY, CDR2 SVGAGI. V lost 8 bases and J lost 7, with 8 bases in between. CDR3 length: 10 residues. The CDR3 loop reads CASRGVTQYF. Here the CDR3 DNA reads TGTGCCAGCCGGGGAGTGACCCAGTACTTC.

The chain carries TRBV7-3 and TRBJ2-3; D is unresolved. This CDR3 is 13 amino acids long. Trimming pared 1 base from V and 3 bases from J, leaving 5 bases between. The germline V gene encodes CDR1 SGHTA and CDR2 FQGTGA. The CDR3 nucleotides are TGTGCCAGCAGCTTAATTACTACAGATACGCAGTATTTT. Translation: CASSLITTDTQYF.

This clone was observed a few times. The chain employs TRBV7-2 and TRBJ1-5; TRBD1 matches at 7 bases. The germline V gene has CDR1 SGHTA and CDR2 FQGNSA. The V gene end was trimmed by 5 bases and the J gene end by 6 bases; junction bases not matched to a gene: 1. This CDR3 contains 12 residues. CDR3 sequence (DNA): TGTGCCAGCAGCCCAGGGGGTCAGCCCCAGCATTTT. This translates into CASSPGGQPQHF.

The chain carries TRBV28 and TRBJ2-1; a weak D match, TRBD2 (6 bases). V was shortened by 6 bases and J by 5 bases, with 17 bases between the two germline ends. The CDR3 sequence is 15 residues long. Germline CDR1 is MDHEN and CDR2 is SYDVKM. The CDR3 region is CASRSSPGVDNEQFF. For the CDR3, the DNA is TGTGCCAGCAGGAGCTCCCCGGGAGTGGACAATGAGCAGTTCTTC. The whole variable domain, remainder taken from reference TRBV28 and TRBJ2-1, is DVKVTQSSRYLVKRTGEKVFLECVQDMDHENMFWYRQDPGLGLRLIYFSYDVKMKEKGDIPEGYSVSREKKERFSLILESASTNQTSMYLCASRSSPGVDNEQFFGPGTRLTVL.

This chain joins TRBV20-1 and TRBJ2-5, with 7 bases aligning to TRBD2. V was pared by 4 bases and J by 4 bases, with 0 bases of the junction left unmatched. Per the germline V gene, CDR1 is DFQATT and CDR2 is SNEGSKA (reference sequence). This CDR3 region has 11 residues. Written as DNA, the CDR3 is TGCAGTGCTACTAGCGGAGAGACCCAGTACTTC. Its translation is CSATSGETQYF.

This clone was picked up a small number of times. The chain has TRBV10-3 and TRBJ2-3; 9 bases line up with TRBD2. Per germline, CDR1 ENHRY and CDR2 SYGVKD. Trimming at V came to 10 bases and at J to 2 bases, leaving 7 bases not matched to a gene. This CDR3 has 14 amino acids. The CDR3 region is CATALAGFTDTQYF. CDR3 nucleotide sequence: TGTGCCACCGCGCTAGCGGGGTTCACAGATACGCAGTATTTT.

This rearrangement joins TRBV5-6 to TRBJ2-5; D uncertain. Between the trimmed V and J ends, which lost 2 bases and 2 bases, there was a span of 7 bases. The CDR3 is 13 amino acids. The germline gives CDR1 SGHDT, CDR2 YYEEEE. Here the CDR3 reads CASSFLEQETQYF. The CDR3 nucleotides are TGTGCCAGCAGCTTTCTAGAGCAAGAGACCCAGTACTTC.

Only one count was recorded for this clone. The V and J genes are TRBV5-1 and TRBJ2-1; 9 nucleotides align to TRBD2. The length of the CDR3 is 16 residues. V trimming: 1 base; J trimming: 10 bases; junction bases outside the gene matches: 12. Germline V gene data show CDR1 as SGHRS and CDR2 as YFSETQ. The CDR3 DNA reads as TGCGCCAGCAGCTTGCAGGGGGACCTAGCGGGGCAGGAGCAGTTCTTC. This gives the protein CASSLQGDLAGQEQFF.

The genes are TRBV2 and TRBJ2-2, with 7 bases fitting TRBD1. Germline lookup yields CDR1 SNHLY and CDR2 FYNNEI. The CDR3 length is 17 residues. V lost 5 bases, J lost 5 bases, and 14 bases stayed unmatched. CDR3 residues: CASSFGTVVTETGELFF. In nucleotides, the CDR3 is TGTGCCAGCAGTTTCGGGACAGTTGTTACTGAAACCGGGGAGCTGTTTTTT. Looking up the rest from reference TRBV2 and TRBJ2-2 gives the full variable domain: EPEVTQTPSHQVTQMGQEVILRCVPISNHLYFYWYRQILGQKVEFLVSFYNNEISEKSEIFDDQFSVERPDGSNFTLKIRSTKLEDSAMYFCASSFGTVVTETGELFFGEGSRLTVL.

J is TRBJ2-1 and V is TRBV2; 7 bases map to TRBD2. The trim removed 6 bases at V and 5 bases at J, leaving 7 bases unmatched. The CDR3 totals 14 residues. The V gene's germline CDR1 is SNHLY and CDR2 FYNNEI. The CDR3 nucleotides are TGTGCCAGCAGGTGGGGACTACGGAACAATGAGCAGTTCTTC. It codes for CASRWGLRNNEQFF.

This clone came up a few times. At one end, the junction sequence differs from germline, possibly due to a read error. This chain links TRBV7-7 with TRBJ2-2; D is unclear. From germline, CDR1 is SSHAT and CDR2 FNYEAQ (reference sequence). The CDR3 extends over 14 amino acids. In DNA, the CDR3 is TGTGCTAGCAGCACCAACCAGGTCACCGGGGAGCTGTTTTTT. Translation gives CASSTNQVTGELFF.

CDR3 DNA: TGTGCCAGCAGACGACTTGGACAGGGGGAGGACTATGGCTACACCTTC. Amino acid sequence: CASRRLGQGEDYGYTF. The chain employs TRBV7-8 and TRBJ1-2, with 10 bases lining up with TRBD1. The CDR3 has 16 residues. Germline CDR1 and CDR2: SGHVS and FQNEAQ. With V trimmed by 6 bases and J by 3 bases, 10 bases remained unmatched.

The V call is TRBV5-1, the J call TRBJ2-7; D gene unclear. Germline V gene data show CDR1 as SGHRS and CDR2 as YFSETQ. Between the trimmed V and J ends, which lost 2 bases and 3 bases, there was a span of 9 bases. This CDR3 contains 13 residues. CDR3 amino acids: CASSFGLNYEQYF. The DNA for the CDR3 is TGCGCCAGCAGCTTCGGGCTGAACTACGAGCAGTACTTC.

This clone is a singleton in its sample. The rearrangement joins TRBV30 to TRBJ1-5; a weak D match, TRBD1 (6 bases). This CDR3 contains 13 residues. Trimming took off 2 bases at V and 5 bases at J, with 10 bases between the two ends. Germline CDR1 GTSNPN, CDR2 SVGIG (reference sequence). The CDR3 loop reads CAWSTGWYQPQHF. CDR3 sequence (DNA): TGTGCCTGGAGTACAGGGTGGTATCAGCCCCAGCATTTT.

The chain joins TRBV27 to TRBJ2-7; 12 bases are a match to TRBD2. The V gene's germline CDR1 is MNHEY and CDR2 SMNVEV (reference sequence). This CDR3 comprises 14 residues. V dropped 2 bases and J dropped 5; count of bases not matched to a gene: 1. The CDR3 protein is CASSLRLAGDEQYF. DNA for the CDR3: TGTGCCAGCAGTTTAAGACTAGCGGGAGACGAGCAGTACTTC.